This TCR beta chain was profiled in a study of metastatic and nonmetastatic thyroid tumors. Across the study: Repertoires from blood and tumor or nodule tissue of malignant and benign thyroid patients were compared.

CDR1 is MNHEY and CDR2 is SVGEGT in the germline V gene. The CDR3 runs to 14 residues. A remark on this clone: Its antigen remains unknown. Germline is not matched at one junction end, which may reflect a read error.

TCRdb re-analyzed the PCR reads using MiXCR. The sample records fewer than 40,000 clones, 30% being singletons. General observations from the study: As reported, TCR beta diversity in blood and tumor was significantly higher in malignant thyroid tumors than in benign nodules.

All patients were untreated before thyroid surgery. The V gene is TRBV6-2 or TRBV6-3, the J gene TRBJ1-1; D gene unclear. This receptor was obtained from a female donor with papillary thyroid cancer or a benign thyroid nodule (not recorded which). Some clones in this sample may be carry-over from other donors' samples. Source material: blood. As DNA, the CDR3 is TGTGACAGCAGTCCTGGACGGATGAACACTGAAGCTTTCTTT. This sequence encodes CDSSPGRMNTEAFF.